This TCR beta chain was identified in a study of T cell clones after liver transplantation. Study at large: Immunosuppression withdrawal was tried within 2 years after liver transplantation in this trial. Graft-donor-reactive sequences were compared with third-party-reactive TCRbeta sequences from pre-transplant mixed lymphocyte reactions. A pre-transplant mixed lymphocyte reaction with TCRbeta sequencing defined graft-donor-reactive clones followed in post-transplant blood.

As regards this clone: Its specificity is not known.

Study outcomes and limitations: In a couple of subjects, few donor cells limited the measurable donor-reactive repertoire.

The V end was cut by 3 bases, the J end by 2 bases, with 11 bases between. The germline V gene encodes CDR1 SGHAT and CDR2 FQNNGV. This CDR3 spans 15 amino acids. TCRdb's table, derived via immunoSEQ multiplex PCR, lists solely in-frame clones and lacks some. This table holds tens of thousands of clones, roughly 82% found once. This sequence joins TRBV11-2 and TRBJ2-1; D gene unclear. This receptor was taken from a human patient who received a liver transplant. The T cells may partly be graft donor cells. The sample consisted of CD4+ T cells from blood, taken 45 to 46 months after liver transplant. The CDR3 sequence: CASSFWSSPYNEQFF. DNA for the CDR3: TGTGCCAGCAGCTTCTGGAGCTCTCCCTACAATGAGCAGTTCTTC.